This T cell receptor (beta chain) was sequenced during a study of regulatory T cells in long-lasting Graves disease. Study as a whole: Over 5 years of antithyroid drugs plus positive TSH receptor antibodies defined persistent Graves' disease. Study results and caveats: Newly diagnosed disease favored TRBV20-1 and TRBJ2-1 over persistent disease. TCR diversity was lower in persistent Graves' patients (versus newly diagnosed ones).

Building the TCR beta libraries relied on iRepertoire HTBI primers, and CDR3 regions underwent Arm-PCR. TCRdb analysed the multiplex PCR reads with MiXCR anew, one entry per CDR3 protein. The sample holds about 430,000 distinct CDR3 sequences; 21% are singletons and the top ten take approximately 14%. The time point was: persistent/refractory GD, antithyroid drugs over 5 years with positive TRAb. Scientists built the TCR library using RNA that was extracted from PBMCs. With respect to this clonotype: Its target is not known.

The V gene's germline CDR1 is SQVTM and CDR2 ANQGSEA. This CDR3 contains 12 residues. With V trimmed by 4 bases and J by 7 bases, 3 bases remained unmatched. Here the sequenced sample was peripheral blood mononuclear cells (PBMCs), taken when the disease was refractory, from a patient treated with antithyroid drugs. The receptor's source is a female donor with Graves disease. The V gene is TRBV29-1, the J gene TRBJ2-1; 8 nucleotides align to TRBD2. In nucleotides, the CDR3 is TGCAGCGTTGGAGCGGGAGTAAATGAGCAGTTCTTC. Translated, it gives CSVGAGVNEQFF.